Listed below are T cell receptor beta chains from one sample, sequenced in a study of blood T cell repertoires in COVID-19. TCRdb's table, derived via immunoSEQ multiplex PCR, lists solely in-frame clones and lacks some. This table has about 160,000 clones, around 93% appearing once. The specimen sequenced was peripheral blood. Receptors originate from a man aged 25-40 years with COVID-19, enrolled during active disease. CDR3s include the opening cysteine and the closing phenylalanine or tryptophan. A D gene is named only where the DNA matches it firmly. Clone size appears in some rows only: once, few, many, or a class for an expanded clone.

V gene	clone size	J gene	D gene	CDR3 DNA	CDR3 protein
TRBV19	NA	TRBJ2-7	NA	TGTGCCAGTGGGGACATAGACTACGAGCAGTACTTC	CASGDIDYEQYF
TRBV7-8	NA	TRBJ1-5	NA	TGTGCCAGCAGCTTTTACAGTGGCAATCAGCCCCAGCATTTT	CASSFYSGNQPQHF
TRBV19	NA	TRBJ1-6	TRBD1	TGTGCCAGTAGTACCTCCTGGACAGGGTTTAATTCACCCCTCCACTTT	CASSTSWTGFNSPLHF
TRBV3-1/TRBV3-2	NA	TRBJ2-2	NA	TGTGCCAGCAGCCAAGTCCGGGGGGAGCTGTTTTTT	CASSQVRGELFF
TRBV3-1/TRBV3-2	few	TRBJ2-5	NA	TGTGCCAGCAGTCACACAGGGGAGGCGGATAAAGAGACCCAGTACTTC	CASSHTGEADKETQYF
TRBV5-6	NA	TRBJ2-6	NA	TGTGCCAGCAGCTTCGGCTCTGGGGCCAACGTCCTGACTTTC	CASSFGSGANVLTF
TRBV9	NA	TRBJ2-1	TRBD2	TGTGCCAGCAGCGTAGGTGGGACTAGCGGGTACAATGAGCAGTTCTTC	CASSVGGTSGYNEQFF
TRBV2	NA	TRBJ2-7	TRBD2	TGTGCCAGCAGTGTCCAAGGACTAGCGGGAGACGAGCAGTACTTC	CASSVQGLAGDEQYF
TRBV9	once	TRBJ1-2	NA	TGTGCCAGCAGCGCTCAGGGGAACTATGGCTACACCTTC	CASSAQGNYGYTF
TRBV29-1	NA	TRBJ2-1	NA	TGCAGCGTTGAAACTAGATCATACAATGAGCAGTTCTTC	CSVETRSYNEQFF
TRBV5-5	NA	TRBJ2-1	TRBD1	TGTGCCAGCACCTCTGTCGGGCAGGGGGTAACTGAGCAGTTCTTC	CASTSVGQGVTEQFF
TRBV7-2	NA	TRBJ2-7	NA	TGTGCCAGCAGCTTAGAGGACTTCTCCTACGAGCAGTACTTC	CASSLEDFSYEQYF
TRBV27	NA	TRBJ1-5	TRBD1	TGTGCCAGCAGTCCGTTACAGGGGGCAGGTCAGCCCCAGCATTTT	CASSPLQGAGQPQHF
TRBV11-3	NA	TRBJ2-7	TRBD1	TGTGCCAGCAGCCGAGACAGGGCCGAGCAGTACTTC	CASSRDRAEQYF
TRBV27	NA	TRBJ2-5	TRBD1	TGTGCCAGCAGTTTATCCGCAGGGGGCCGGGAGACCCAGTACTTC	CASSLSAGGRETQYF
TRBV5-8	NA	TRBJ2-4	NA	TGTGCCAGCAGCCGGATGCCTTTAGGAGTAGCCAAAAACATTCAGTACTTC	CASSRMPLGVAKNIQYF
TRBV24-1	NA	TRBJ2-1	NA	TGTGCCACCAGTGATTTAAAGTCAGGGGTGGCGGTCGGGGTATACAATGAGCAGTTCTTC	CATSDLKSGVAVGVYNEQFF
TRBV3-1/TRBV3-2	NA	TRBJ1-2	TRBD1	TGTGCCAGCAGCCAAGCCCAGGCGGGACAGAGGGATTTGGGCTACACCTTC	CASSQAQAGQRDLGYTF
TRBV5-4	NA	TRBJ2-5	TRBD1	TGTGCCAGCTCCCCGGGACAGGGAGAGACCCAGTACTTC	CASSPGQGETQYF
TRBV30	NA	TRBJ2-3	TRBD2	TGTGCCTGGAGTGTACAAAGGACTAGCGGGCAAAGGGATACGCAGTATTTT	CAWSVQRTSGQRDTQYF
TRBV5-1	NA	TRBJ2-5	NA	TGCGCCAGCAGCCCAACTAGCCCCCAGGAGACCCAGTACTTC	CASSPTSPQETQYF
TRBV7-6	once	TRBJ2-5	NA	TGTGCCAGCAGCTTAGTACGGCGGGGACAAGAGACCCAGTACTTC	CASSLVRRGQETQYF
TRBV27	NA	TRBJ2-3	NA	TGTGCCAGCAGTGGAGGGACCCTTGACGAGGCAGATACGCAGTATTTT	CASSGGTLDEADTQYF
TRBV7-2	NA	TRBJ1-6	NA	TGTGCCAGCAGCTCCCGCGGGGGGCCCCGGAATCATTCACCCCTCCACTTT	CASSSRGGPRNHSPLHF
TRBV7-9	NA	TRBJ1-2	TRBD1	TGTGCCAGCAGCGCACAGACAGGGGGCTATGGCTACACCTTC	CASSAQTGGYGYTF
TRBV6-4	NA	TRBJ2-7	TRBD1	TGTGCCAGCAGTGAAGAGGCAGGGGGATCCTACGAGCAGTACTTC	CASSEEAGGSYEQYF
TRBV5-4	once	TRBJ2-3	NA	TGTGCCAGCAGCTGGCGGACTACAGGGGGGGGAGATACGCAGTATTTT	CASSWRTTGGGDTQYF
TRBV5-6	NA	TRBJ1-2	NA	TGTGCCAGCAGCTTGGGCAGGGTAGAAGACTACACCTTC	CASSLGRVEDYTF
TRBV14	NA	TRBJ2-2	NA	TGTGCCAGCAGCCATTATAGCGGGAACACCGGGGAGCTGTTTTTT	CASSHYSGNTGELFF
TRBV27	NA	TRBJ2-7	NA	TGTGCCAGCAGTTCCAACTACGAGCAGTACTTC	CASSSNYEQYF
TRBV7-3	NA	TRBJ2-6	NA	TGTGCCAGCAGCTTAGGGCCAAACTCTGGGGCCAACGTCCTGACTTTC	CASSLGPNSGANVLTF
TRBV19	NA	TRBJ2-1	TRBD2	TGTGCCAGTACGGGGCTAGCGGGGGCTGATGAGCAGTTCTTC	CASTGLAGADEQFF
TRBV11-3	NA	TRBJ2-1	TRBD2	TGTGCCAGCAGCCCCCGGGGGGGTTCCTACAATGAGCAGTTCTTC	CASSPRGGSYNEQFF
TRBV3-1/TRBV3-2	NA	TRBJ2-7	TRBD2	TGTGCCAGCAGGGGGGGGACTCGGCAGCAGCCCGAGCAGTACTTC	CASRGGTRQQPEQYF
TRBV5-1	NA	TRBJ2-7	TRBD2	TGCGCCAGCAGCTTGGTTCCGGGGACTAGCGGGGGAGCCGAGCAGTACTTC	CASSLVPGTSGGAEQYF
TRBV28	NA	TRBJ1-2	NA	TGTGCCAGCAGCCTATTCGGACAGTTGACGTTC	CASSLFGQLTF
TRBV19	NA	TRBJ1-2	NA	TGTGCCAGTAGTATCCTTGGGGAGGGTAACTATGGCTACACCTTC	CASSILGEGNYGYTF
TRBV9	NA	TRBJ1-1	NA	TGTGCCAGCAGCCCTCGGGGGGAGAACACTGAAGCTTTCTTT	CASSPRGENTEAFF
TRBV29-1	NA	TRBJ1-1	NA	TGCAGCGTTCTTCGGACTTCTGAAGCTTTCTTT	CSVLRTSEAFF
TRBV5-1	NA	TRBJ1-2	TRBD1	TGCGCCAGCAGTAGGGACAGCCTCTATGGCTACACCTTC	CASSRDSLYGYTF
TRBV2	once	TRBJ1-5	NA	TGTGCCAGCAGGGCCAGGGTTAGCAATCAGCCCCAGCATTTT	CASRARVSNQPQHF
TRBV3-1/TRBV3-2	once	TRBJ1-1	NA	TGTGCCAGCAGCCAAGAAGGGGTGAACACTGAAGCTTTCTTT	CASSQEGVNTEAFF
TRBV9	NA	TRBJ1-2	TRBD1	TGTGCCAGCAGCGTAGAGAGGGGGCGTTCCAATGGCTACACCTTC	CASSVERGRSNGYTF
TRBV6-6	NA	TRBJ2-7	NA	TGTGCCTGCGGAAGACAGTCCTACGAGCAGTACTTC	CACGRQSYEQYF
TRBV6-1	NA	TRBJ2-4	NA	TGTGCCAGCAGTCCCACTTCCCTAGCCAAAAACATTCAGTACTTC	CASSPTSLAKNIQYF
TRBV7-3	NA	TRBJ2-5	TRBD1	TGTGCCAGCAGCGCGAACACAGGGGTCGTGGGAGAGACCCAGTACTTC	CASSANTGVVGETQYF
TRBV5-1	NA	TRBJ1-1	NA	TGCGCCAGCCACAAAATGCAGGGGAACACTGAAGCTTTCTTT	CASHKMQGNTEAFF
TRBV4-3	NA	TRBJ1-5	NA	TGCGCCAGCAGCCAAGAGGGCAGGGAGGATCAGCCCCAGCATTTT	CASSQEGREDQPQHF
TRBV6-2/TRBV6-3	NA	TRBJ1-5	NA	TGTGCCAGCAGTTCAGTACAGGTTAATCAGCCCCAGCATTTT	CASSSVQVNQPQHF
TRBV19	NA	TRBJ2-7	TRBD2	TGTGCCAGTAGTACCGGGACTAGCGGGTACGAGCAGTACTTC	CASSTGTSGYEQYF
TRBV28	NA	TRBJ2-1	TRBD2	TGTGCCAGCAGTTTATTCGCTAGCGGGAGTTATTATGAGCAGTTCTTC	CASSLFASGSYYEQFF
TRBV5-1	NA	TRBJ1-4	NA	TGCGCCAGCAGCGCCGGGGGACCCGGGGAAAAACTGTTTTTT	CASSAGGPGEKLFF
TRBV25-1	NA	TRBJ2-5	NA	TGTGCCAGCAGTATCGGTGAGACCCAGTACTTC	CASSIGETQYF
TRBV28	NA	TRBJ2-7	NA	TGTGCCAGCAGTTTCACCGGGGTTCTGACCGAGCAGTACTTC	CASSFTGVLTEQYF
TRBV4-1	NA	TRBJ1-2	NA	TGCGCCAGCAGCCAGACGGACAGCCTAGGGAACTATGGCTACACCTTC	CASSQTDSLGNYGYTF